This record covers a single T cell receptor (beta chain). What it binds is unknown. This sample was included in a study of radiotherapy plus CTLA-4 blockade in lung cancer. Study context: There were objective responses in 18% of patients, and around 31% had disease control. Study-wide results and limits: After radiotherapy and ipilimumab, tumor-derived clones expanded in peripheral blood.

The study gave focal radiation plus ipilimumab CTLA-4 blockade to patients with chemo-refractory metastatic non-small-cell lung cancer. Some clones are missing from TCRdb's copy, which holds only in-frame ones; the method was immunoSEQ multiplex PCR. The sample consists of 15,000 to 20,000 clones, 86% of them appearing once. This TCR derives from a human donor with non-small cell lung cancer whose response to radiotherapy plus ipilimumab could not be evaluated. Sequences were derived from peripheral blood, sampled from a patient treated with radiotherapy plus ipilimumab.

In DNA form, the CDR3 reads TGTGCCAGCAGCGAGCGGGGGGACAGCACAGATACGCAGTATTTT. It translates to CASSERGDSTDTQYF. V is TRBV4-2 and J is TRBJ2-3; 9 positions match TRBD2. V lost 5 bases and J lost 0; bases outside the gene matches: 3. From germline, CDR1 is LGHNA and CDR2 YNFKEQ. There are 15 residues in the CDR3.